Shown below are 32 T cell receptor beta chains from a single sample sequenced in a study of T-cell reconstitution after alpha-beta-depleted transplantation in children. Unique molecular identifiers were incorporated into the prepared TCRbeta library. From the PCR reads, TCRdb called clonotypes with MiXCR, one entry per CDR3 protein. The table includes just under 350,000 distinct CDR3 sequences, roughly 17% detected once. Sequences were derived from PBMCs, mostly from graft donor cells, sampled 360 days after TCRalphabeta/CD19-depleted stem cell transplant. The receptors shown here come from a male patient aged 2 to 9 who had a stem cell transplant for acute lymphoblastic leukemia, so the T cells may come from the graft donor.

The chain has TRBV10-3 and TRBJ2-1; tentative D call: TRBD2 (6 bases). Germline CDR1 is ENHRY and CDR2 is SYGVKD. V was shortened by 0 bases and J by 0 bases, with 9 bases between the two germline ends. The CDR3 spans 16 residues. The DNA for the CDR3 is TGTGCCATCAGTGAGTCGACTAGGGTCTCCTACAATGAGCAGTTCTTC. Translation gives CAISESTRVSYNEQFF.

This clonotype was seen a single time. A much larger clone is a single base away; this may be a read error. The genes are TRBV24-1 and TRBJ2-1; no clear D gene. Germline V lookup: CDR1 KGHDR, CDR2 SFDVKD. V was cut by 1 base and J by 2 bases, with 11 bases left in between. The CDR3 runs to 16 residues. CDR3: CATSDFRLDTYNEQFF. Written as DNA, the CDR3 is TGTGCCACCAGTGATTTCAGGCTAGATACCTACAATGAGCAGTTCTTC.

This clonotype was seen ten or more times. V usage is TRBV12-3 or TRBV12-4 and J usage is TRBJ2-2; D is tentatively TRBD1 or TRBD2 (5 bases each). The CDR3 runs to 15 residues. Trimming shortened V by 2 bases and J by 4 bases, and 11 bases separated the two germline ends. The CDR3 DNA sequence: TGTGCCAGCAGTTTACGAGGGGACGTCACCGGGGAGCTGTTTTTT. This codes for CASSLRGDVTGELFF.

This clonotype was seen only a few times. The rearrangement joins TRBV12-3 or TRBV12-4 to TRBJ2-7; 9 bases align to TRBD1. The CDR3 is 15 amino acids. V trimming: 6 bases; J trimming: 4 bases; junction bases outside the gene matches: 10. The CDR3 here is CASSSTGTGIYEQYF. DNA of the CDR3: TGTGCCAGCAGCTCAACCGGGACAGGGATTTACGAGCAGTACTTC.

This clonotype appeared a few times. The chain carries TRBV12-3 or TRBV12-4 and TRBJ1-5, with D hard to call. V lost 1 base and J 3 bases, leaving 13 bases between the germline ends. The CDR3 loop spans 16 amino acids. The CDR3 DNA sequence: TGTGCCAGCAGTTTAGGCACCAGAGTATACAATCAGCCCCAGCATTTT. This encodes CASSLGTRVYNQPQHF.

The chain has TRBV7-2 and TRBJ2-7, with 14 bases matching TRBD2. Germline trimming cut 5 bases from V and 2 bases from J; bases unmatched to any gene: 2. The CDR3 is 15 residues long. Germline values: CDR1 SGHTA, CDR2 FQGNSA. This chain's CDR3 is CASSLTSGRAYEQYF. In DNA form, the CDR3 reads TGTGCCAGCAGCCTGACTAGCGGGAGGGCCTACGAGCAGTACTTC.

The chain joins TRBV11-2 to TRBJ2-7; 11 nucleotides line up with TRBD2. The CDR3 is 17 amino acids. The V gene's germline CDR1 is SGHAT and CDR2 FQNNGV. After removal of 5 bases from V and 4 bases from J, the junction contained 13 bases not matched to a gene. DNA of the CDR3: TGTGCCAGCAGCCCCGGGACTAGCGGCAGAAGGGCATACGAGCAGTACTTC. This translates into CASSPGTSGRRAYEQYF.

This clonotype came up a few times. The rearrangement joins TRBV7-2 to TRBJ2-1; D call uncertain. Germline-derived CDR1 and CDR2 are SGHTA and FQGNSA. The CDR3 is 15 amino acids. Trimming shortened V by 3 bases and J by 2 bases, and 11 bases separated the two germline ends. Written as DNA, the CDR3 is TGTGCCAGCAGCTTCCGTCCCTCGACCTACAATGAGCAGTTCTTC. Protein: CASSFRPSTYNEQFF.

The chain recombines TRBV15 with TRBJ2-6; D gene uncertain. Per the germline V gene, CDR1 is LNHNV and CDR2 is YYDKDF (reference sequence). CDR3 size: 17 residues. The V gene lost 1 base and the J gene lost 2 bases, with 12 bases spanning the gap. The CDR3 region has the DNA TGTGCCACCAGCAGAGCTCAAGGGCCAGCTGGGGCCAACGTCCTGACTTTC. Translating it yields CATSRAQGPAGANVLTF.

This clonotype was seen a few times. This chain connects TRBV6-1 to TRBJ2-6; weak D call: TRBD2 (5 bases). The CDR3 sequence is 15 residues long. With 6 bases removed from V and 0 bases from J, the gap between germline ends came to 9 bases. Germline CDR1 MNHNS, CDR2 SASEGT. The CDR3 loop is CASSATSSGANVLTF. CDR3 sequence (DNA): TGTGCCAGCAGCGCCACTAGCTCTGGGGCCAACGTCCTGACTTTC.

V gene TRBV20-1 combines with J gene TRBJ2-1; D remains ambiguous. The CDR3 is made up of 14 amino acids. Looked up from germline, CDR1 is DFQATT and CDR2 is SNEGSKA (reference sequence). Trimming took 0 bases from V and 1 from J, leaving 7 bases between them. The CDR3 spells CSARDRVSYNEQFF. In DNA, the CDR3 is TGCAGTGCTAGAGATAGGGTTTCCTACAATGAGCAGTTCTTC.

The CDR3: CASSPGSSGTGNIQYF. For the CDR3, the DNA is TGTGCCAGCTCACCGGGCTCTAGCGGGACGGGAAACATTCAGTACTTC. The chain links TRBV27 to TRBJ2-4, with 9 bases fitting TRBD2. The CDR3 runs 16 residues. V shed 8 bases, J shed 6 bases, and the junction held 14 bases outside the gene matches. CDR1 and CDR2 from the germline V gene are MNHEY and SMNVEV (reference sequence).

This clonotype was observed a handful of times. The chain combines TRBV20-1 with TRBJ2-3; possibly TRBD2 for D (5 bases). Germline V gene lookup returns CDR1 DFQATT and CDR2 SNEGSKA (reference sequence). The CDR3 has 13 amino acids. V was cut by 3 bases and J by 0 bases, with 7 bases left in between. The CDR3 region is CSARDLSTDTQYF. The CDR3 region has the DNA TGCAGTGCTAGGGACTTGAGCACAGATACGCAGTATTTT.

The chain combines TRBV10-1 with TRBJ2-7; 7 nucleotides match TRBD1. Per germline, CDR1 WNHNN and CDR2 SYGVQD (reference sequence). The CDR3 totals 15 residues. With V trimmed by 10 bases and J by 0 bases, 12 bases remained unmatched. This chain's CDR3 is CANHPTGALSYEQYF. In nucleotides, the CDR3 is TGCGCCAACCATCCCACAGGGGCCCTCTCCTACGAGCAGTACTTC.

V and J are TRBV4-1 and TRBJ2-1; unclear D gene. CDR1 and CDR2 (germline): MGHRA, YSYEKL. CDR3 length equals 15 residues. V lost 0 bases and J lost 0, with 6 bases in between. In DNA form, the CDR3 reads TGCGCCAGCAGCCAAGAGCTGAGCTCCTACAATGAGCAGTTCTTC. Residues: CASSQELSSYNEQFF.

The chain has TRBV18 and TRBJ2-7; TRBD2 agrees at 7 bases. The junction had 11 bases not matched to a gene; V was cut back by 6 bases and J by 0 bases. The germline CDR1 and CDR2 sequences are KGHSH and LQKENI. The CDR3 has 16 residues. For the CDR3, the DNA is TGTGCCAGCTCTCTATCTAGCGGAGGAAGCTCCTACGAGCAGTACTTC. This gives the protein CASSLSSGGSSYEQYF.

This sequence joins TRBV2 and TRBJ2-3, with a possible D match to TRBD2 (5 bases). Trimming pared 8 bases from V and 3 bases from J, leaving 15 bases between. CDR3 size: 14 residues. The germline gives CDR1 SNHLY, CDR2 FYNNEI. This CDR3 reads CASGSSSWTDTQYF. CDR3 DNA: TGTGCCAGCGGGTCGTCTAGCTGGACAGATACGCAGTATTTT.

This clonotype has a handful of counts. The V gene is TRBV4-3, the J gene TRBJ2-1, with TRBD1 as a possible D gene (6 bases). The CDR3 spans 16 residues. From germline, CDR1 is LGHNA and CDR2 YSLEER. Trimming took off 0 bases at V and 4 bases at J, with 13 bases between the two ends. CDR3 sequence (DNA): TGCGCCAGCAGCCAAGACGCTGGGACATTGTACAATGAGCAGTTCTTC. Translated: CASSQDAGTLYNEQFF.

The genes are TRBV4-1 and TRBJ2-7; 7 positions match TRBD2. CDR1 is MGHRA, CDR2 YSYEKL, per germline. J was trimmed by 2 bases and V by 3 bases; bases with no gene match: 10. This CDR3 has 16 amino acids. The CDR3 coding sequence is TGCGCCAGCAGCCAGATCCTTAACCTAGCGGCCTACGAGCAGTACTTC. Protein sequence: CASSQILNLAAYEQYF.

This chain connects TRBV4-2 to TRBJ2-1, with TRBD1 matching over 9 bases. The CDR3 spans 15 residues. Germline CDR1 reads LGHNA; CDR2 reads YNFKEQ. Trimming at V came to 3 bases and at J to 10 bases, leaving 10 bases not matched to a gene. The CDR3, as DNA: TGTGCCAGCAGCCATAATCCGGGACAGGGCCTCGAGCAGTTCTTC. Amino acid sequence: CASSHNPGQGLEQFF.

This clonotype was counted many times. In DNA, the CDR3 is TGTGCCAGCAGCCGCCTTTCTGGGAGTGGGTACAATGAGCAGTTCTTC. This codes for CASSRLSGSGYNEQFF. The chain couples TRBV7-3 to TRBJ2-1, with D possibly being TRBD2 (5 bases). The CDR3 extends over 16 amino acids. Germline CDR1 and CDR2: SGHTA and FQGTGA. The V and J ends lost 5 bases and 4 bases respectively, with 18 bases between them. Using reference TRBV7-3 and TRBJ2-1 for the parts outside the CDR3, the full variable domain is GAGVSQTPSNKVTEKGKYVELRCDPISGHTALYWYRQSLGQGPEFLIYFQGTGAADDSGLPNDRFFAVRPEGSVSTLKIQRTERGDSAVYLCASSRLSGSGYNEQFFGPGTRLTVL.

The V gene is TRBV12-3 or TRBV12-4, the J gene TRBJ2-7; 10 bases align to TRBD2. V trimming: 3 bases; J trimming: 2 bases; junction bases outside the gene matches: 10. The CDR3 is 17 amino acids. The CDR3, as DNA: TGTGCCAGCAGTTTCGACTCTTTAGCGGGAGGCGCCTACGAGCAGTACTTC. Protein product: CASSFDSLAGGAYEQYF.

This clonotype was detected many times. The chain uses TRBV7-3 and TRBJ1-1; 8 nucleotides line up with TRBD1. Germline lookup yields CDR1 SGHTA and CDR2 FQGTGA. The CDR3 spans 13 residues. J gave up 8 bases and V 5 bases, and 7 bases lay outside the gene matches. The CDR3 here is CASSTLQGGEAFF. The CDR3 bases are TGTGCCAGCAGCACATTACAGGGGGGCGAAGCTTTCTTT.

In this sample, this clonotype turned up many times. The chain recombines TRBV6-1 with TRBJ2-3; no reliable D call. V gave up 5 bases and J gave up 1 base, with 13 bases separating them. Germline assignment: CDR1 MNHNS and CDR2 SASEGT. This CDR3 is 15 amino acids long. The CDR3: CASSRRLVRTDTQYF. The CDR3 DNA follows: TGTGCCAGCAGTCGACGCCTAGTCCGCACAGATACGCAGTATTTT.

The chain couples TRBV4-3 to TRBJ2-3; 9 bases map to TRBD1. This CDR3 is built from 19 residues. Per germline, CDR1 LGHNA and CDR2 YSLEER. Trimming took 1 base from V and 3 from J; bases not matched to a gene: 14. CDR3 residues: CASSQGVPGTGRETDTQYF. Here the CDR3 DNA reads TGCGCCAGCAGCCAAGGGGTACCCGGGACAGGGAGGGAAACAGATACGCAGTATTTT.

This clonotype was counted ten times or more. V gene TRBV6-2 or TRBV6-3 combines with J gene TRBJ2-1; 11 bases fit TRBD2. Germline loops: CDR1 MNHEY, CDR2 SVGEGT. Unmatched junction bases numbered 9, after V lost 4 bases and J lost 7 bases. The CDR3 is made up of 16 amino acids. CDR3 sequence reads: CASSFLLAGVYNEQFF. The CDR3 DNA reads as TGTGCCAGCAGTTTCCTACTAGCGGGAGTTTATAATGAGCAGTTCTTC.

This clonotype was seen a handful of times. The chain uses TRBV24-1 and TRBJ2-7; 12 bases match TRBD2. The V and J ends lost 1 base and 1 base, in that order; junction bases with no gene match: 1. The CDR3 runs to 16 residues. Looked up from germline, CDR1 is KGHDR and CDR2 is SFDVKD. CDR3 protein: CATSDLGLAGSYEQYF. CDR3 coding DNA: TGTGCCACCAGTGATTTAGGACTAGCGGGATCCTACGAGCAGTACTTC.

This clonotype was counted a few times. CDR3: CASSLYGTTSHYGYTF. CDR3 nucleotides: TGTGCCAGCAGTTTATACGGGACAACTTCTCACTATGGCTACACCTTC. The genes are TRBV28 and TRBJ1-2; TRBD1 is a possible D gene (6 bases). CDR1 and CDR2 (germline): MDHEN, SYDVKM. Between the trimmed V and J ends, which lost 1 base and 3 bases, there was a span of 15 bases. There are 16 residues in the CDR3.

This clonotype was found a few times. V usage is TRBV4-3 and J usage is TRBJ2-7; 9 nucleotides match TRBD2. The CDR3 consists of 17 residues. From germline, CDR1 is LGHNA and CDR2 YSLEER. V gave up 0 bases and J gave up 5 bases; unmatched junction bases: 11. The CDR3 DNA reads TGCGCCAGCAGCCAAGATTCCGCGCGGGAGGGCCTCAACGAGCAGTACTTC. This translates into CASSQDSAREGLNEQYF.

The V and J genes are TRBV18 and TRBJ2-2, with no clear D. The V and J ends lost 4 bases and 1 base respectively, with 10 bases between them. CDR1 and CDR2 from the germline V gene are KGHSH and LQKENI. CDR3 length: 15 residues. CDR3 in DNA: TGTGCCAGCTCACGGGGTAGCAGGAACACCGGGGAGCTGTTTTTT. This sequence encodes CASSRGSRNTGELFF.

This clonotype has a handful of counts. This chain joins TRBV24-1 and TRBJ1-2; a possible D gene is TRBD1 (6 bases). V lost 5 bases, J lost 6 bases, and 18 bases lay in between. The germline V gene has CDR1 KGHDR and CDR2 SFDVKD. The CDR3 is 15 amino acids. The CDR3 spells CATSGRGNLYHGYTF. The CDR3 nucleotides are TGTGCCACCAGTGGAAGGGGGAACCTTTACCATGGCTACACCTTC.

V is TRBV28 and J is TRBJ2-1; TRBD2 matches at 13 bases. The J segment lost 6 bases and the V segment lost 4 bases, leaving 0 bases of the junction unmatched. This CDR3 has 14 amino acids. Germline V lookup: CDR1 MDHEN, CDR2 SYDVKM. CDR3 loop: CASSWTSGSNEQFF. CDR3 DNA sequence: TGTGCCAGCAGTTGGACTAGCGGGAGCAATGAGCAGTTCTTC.